This TCR beta chain was profiled in a study of OX40 agonist ivuxolimab in advanced cancers. Study-level points and caveats: Among the lowest peripheral clonal expansion occurred in 0.1-3.0 mg/kg partial responders. At doses 0.1 to 3.0 mg/kg, CD4+ and CD8+ clones expanded.

The germline V gene has CDR1 MNHEY and CDR2 SVGAGI. The CDR3 runs to 15 residues. After removal of 6 bases from V and 4 bases from J, the junction contained 6 bases not matched to a gene. Comments on this clone: The antigen is unknown.

Produced via immunoSEQ multiplex PCR; TCRdb's table is partial and in-frame only. Among about 89,000 clones, roughly 93% were seen once, and the ten largest hold more than 0.6%. This TCR derives from an adult with an advanced solid tumor such as melanoma, head and neck, liver or kidney cancer. The rearrangement uses TRBV6-5 and TRBJ2-7; TRBD2 agrees at 13 bases. The sample in question was CD4+ or CD8+ T cells sorted from blood, obtained in a trial of the OX40 agonist ivuxolimab. CDR3 DNA sequence: TGTGCCAGCAGCCCTACTAGCGGGAGGGGTTACGAGCAGTACTTC. It yields the protein CASSPTSGRGYEQYF.